This TCR beta chain was recorded in a study of T cell responses to AZD1222 COVID-19 vaccine (dated by TCRdb to about 2021). In the study overall: Because spike-specific TCR depth and breadth did not differ between the two schedules, AZD1222 recipients who got a second dose at roughly 4 weeks were pooled with those who got a second dose at roughly 12 weeks. Trial participants were enrolled by age into subgroups of 18-55, 56-69 and 70-plus years, and around 150, 28 and 57 TCR-sequenced participants, respectively, were included in these subgroups. A total of about 240 trial participants underwent TCR sequencing, of whom 207 received two doses of AZD1222 and about 25 received two doses of the MenACWY control vaccine.

V loses 2 bases, J loses 5 bases, and the germline ends lie 7 bases apart. The CDR3, from cysteine to phenylalanine, totals 12 residues. Only the CDR3 region is kept as DNA, spanning 36 bases read in frame from base 1. In the germline V gene, CDR1 corresponds to SGHAT and CDR2 to FQNNGV. The time point label corresponds to: baseline before first vaccination. Vaccinee samples were obtained from the UK trials COV001 and COV002, which included a single-blind randomized controlled phase 2/3 trial of AZD1222 (ChAdOx1 nCoV-19) in healthy adults. Trial participant PBMC samples were collected at day 0 and day 28 after the second dose for TCRbeta chain sequencing. The CDR3 regions of human TCRbeta chains were analyzed by immunosequencing. Per the authors' processing: TCRs in the repertoires were matched against a reference library of SARS-CoV-2-specific TCRs that had been generated with the MIRA antigen-specificity platform. Breadth was defined as the fraction of unique TCRs that were SARS-CoV-2-associated, and depth was defined as the fraction of total T cells that were SARS-CoV-2-associated. Using the MIRA data, each spike-specific TCR was mapped to the spike region that the TCR reacts to and placed in a CD4 or CD8 class. Log10-transformed breadth and depth values were compared by one-way ANOVA with Sidak's multiple comparisons tests. The table was pulled from immuneACCESS by TCRdb, which kept in-frame rearrangements only. Such tables lose some clones; where checked, under half of the loss comes from unresolved V genes, and the rest has no known cause. That table is the source of V, J and clone size, and D and trimming were worked out from the DNA. The sample data list 240,000 or so clones, and 90% to 95% of these were observed just once. 0.55% of the sample comes from the top ten.

Comment on this clone: Its antigen is still unknown. Per-base quality was not reported, and no clone a single base away is much larger than it.

What the authors observed across the whole study: Because no day 14 peak-response samples were available, the repertoires could be characterized only after the peak T cell response. Reportedly, almost half of the unique spike-specific TCRs recognized epitopes lying outside the regions that are mutated in the B.1.351 and B.1.1.7 variants. Most participants were white British and females outnumbered males, and the authors suggested that clonal diversity may have been underestimated. CD4 TCRs associated with the vaccine covered the entire spike protein, and the dominant responses were in regions 160-218 and 743-854. Conclusions about previously exposed vaccinees are limited because only five to seven AZD1222 recipients were SARS-CoV-2 seropositive at baseline. After two AZD1222 doses, both the breadth and the depth of spike-specific TCRs were significantly higher than at day 0 and than in MenACWY recipients. The 56-69-year group was small, and its depth increase did not reach significance, likely because of low power.

The source is an adult in good health. The chain is encoded by TRBV11-2 joined to TRBJ2-7, with the D gene uncertain. This specimen was peripheral blood, taken on day 0 of AZD1222 vaccination. The CDR3 sequence is CASSLILDEQYF. The DNA is TGTGCCAGCAGCTTAATCTTGGACGAGCAGTACTTC.